Each of the 4 T cell receptor beta chains below was sequenced from the same sample in a study of Tregs in tolerant kidney transplant recipients. The protocol was immunoSEQ multiplex PCR, while the TCRdb copy is restricted to in-frame clones and leaves out a portion. The top ten clones hold roughly 0.35% of a sample with about 110,000 clones, around 87% of them seen once. The sample consisted of CD4+ T cells from blood, taken before the transplant. The receptors here all came from a human donor who received a combined kidney and bone marrow transplant.

This clone was detected once. V and J are TRBV7-6 and TRBJ2-4, with TRBD1 as a possible D gene (6 bases). Per the germline V gene, CDR1 is SGHVS and CDR2 is FNYEAQ. V shed 1 base and J shed 6 bases, with 10 bases lying between them. This CDR3 region has 14 residues. The CDR3 nucleotides read TGTGCCAGCAGCTTAGGACAGGTGGGAAACATTCAGTACTTC. Translation gives CASSLGQVGNIQYF.

The V call is TRBV5-1, the J call TRBJ2-2; D uncertain. CDR1 SGHRS and CDR2 YFSETQ come from the germline V gene. V lost 7 bases, J lost 7 bases, and 11 bases lay in between. The CDR3 loop spans 12 amino acids. The CDR3 sequence: CASHRGSGELFF. The CDR3 region has the DNA TGCGCCAGCCACCGCGGAAGCGGGGAGCTGTTTTTT.

The CDR3: CASSEDRDTEAFF. The CDR3, as DNA: TGTGCCAGCAGCGAAGACAGGGACACTGAAGCTTTCTTT. The genes are TRBV9 and TRBJ1-1; TRBD1 matches at 7 bases. Germline V gene sequence: CDR1 SGDLS, CDR2 YYNGEE. This CDR3 spans 13 amino acids. The trim removed 3 bases at V and 3 bases at J, leaving 2 bases unmatched.

This chain links TRBV18 with TRBJ2-7, with D possibly matching TRBD2 (6 bases). Between the trimmed V and J ends, which lost 2 bases and 7 bases, there was a span of 15 bases. The CDR3 runs to 14 residues. From germline, CDR1 is KGHSH and CDR2 LQKENI. The CDR3 region is CASSPEASVYEQYF. CDR3 in DNA: TGTGCCAGCTCACCAGAGGCTAGCGTGTATGAGCAGTACTTC.